A single sample is the source of the 27 T cell receptor beta chains below, sequenced in a study of long-term antiretroviral therapy in people with HIV. At survey level, the immunoSEQ assay was run in its v3.0 version. The repertoire was sequenced with immunoSEQ multiplex PCR; TCRdb's copy has only in-frame clones and lacks some. Of about 25,000 clones detected, around four fifths appear once; the ten largest clones hold approximately 4.6%. The sequencing used unsorted PBMCs, collected 3 years after starting antiretroviral therapy. These receptor sequences come from a young man with HIV.

The chain carries TRBV6-1 and TRBJ2-5, with unresolved D. The CDR3 extends over 14 amino acids. Between the trimmed V and J ends, which lost 1 base and 2 bases, there was a span of 8 bases. Germline CDR1 and CDR2: MNHNS and SASEGT. The CDR3 DNA is TGTGCCAGCAGTGAAGAAGCGTTGCAAGAGACCCAGTACTTC. Translated, it gives CASSEEALQETQYF.

The chain recombines TRBV5-1 with TRBJ1-4; 7 bases align to TRBD1. Germline V gene data show CDR1 as SGHRS and CDR2 as YFSETQ. The ends lost 1 base at V and 4 bases at J; junction bases unmatched: 4. The CDR3 is made up of 15 amino acids. CDR3: CASSLYNRGNEKLFF. CDR3 in DNA: TGCGCCAGCAGCTTGTACAACAGGGGTAATGAAAAACTGTTTTTT.

CDR3: CAWRERLAGGLSSYEQYF. CDR3 bases: TGTGCCTGGAGGGAGCGTCTAGCGGGGGGGCTGAGCTCCTACGAGCAGTACTTC. V and J are TRBV30 and TRBJ2-7; TRBD2 matches at 12 bases. This CDR3 spans 18 amino acids. J gave up 0 bases and V 3 bases, and 12 bases lay outside the gene matches. Germline V gene lookup returns CDR1 GTSNPN and CDR2 SVGIG (reference sequence).

This chain uses TRBV29-1 with TRBJ2-5; D possibly corresponds to TRBD2 (6 bases). CDR1 and CDR2 (germline): SQVTM, ANQGSEA. Trimming took 0 bases from V and 4 from J, leaving 9 bases between them. The CDR3 consists of 13 residues. DNA for the CDR3: TGCAGCGTTGAAGAGGGGGGTGGAGAGACCCAGTACTTC. Amino acids: CSVEEGGGETQYF.

This clone was counted only a few times. The CDR3 region has the DNA TGCGCCAGCAGCTTGGAGGGATATGGCTACACCTTC. Translation: CASSLEGYGYTF. The chain links TRBV5-1 to TRBJ1-2; D unclear. CDR3 length: 12 amino acids. Trimming removed 0 bases at V and 5 bases at J, with 5 bases between. Looked up from germline, CDR1 is SGHRS and CDR2 is YFSETQ.

In its sample, this clone was seen once. V usage is TRBV19 and J usage is TRBJ1-5; D is undetermined. The CDR3 runs 15 residues. The V gene's germline CDR1 is LNHDA and CDR2 SQIVND (reference sequence). V was cut by 0 bases and J by 0 bases, with 6 bases left in between. The CDR3 loop reads CASSIEGSSNQPQHF. The CDR3 bases are TGTGCCAGTAGTATAGAGGGGAGTAGCAATCAGCCCCAGCATTTT. Together with reference TRBV19 and TRBJ1-5, the CDR3 gives the full variable domain: DGGITQSPKYLFRKEGQNVTLSCEQNLNHDAMYWYRQDPGQGLRLIYYSQIVNDFQKGDIAEGYSVSREKKESFPLTVTSAQKNPTAFYLCASSIEGSSNQPQHFGDGTRLSIL.

The V and J genes are TRBV4-1 and TRBJ2-7, with unresolved D. Germline loops: CDR1 MGHRA, CDR2 YSYEKL. The CDR3 is 12 residues long. V was trimmed by 3 bases and J by 3 bases, leaving 6 bases between them. CDR3 loop: CASSHDFYEQYF. CDR3 in DNA: TGCGCCAGCAGCCACGATTTCTACGAGCAGTACTTC.

A few counts support this clone. The V gene is TRBV10-1, the J gene TRBJ2-3; maybe TRBD2 (6 bases). The CDR3 totals 15 residues. In germline, CDR1 is WNHNN, CDR2 SYGVQD (reference sequence). V was cut by 4 bases and J by 0 bases, with 11 bases left in between. CDR3 residues: CASSVSGLSTDTQYF. The CDR3 bases are TGCGCCAGCAGTGTTTCGGGACTTAGCACAGATACGCAGTATTTT.

This clone was detected only a few times. The chain has TRBV28 and TRBJ1-1; D is possibly TRBD1 (6 bases). CDR1 is MDHEN and CDR2 is SYDVKM in the germline V gene. The CDR3 has 13 amino acids. Trimming removed 5 bases at V and 3 bases at J, with 10 bases between. The CDR3 DNA sequence: TGTGCCAGCAGTCCAAGGGGGTACACTGAAGCTTTCTTT. It translates to CASSPRGYTEAFF. Full variable domain (missing parts from reference TRBV28 and TRBJ1-1): DVKVTQSSRYLVKRTGEKVFLECVQDMDHENMFWYRQDPGLGLRLIYFSYDVKMKEKGDIPEGYSVSREKKERFSLILESASTNQTSMYLCASSPRGYTEAFFGQGTRLTVV.

The chain joins TRBV19 to TRBJ2-2; D uncertain. The CDR3 totals 12 residues. Trimming took 5 bases from V and 9 from J, leaving 10 bases between them. The germline CDR1 and CDR2 sequences are LNHDA and SQIVND (reference sequence). The CDR3 coding sequence is TGTGCCAGTAGTCTCATAGGCTGGGAGCTGTTTTTT. Residues: CASSLIGWELFF.

V gene TRBV9 combines with J gene TRBJ1-3; maybe TRBD1 (6 bases). Between the trimmed V and J ends, which lost 3 bases and 0 bases, there was a span of 10 bases. CDR1 and CDR2 from the germline V gene are SGDLS and YYNGEE. The CDR3 loop spans 15 amino acids. DNA of the CDR3: TGTGCCAGCAGCGGGGGGGGCCACTCTGGAAACACCATATATTTT. This translates into CASSGGGHSGNTIYF.

The V gene is TRBV5-4, the J gene TRBJ2-3; 8 bases are shared with TRBD2. After removal of 3 bases from V and 6 bases from J, the junction contained 12 bases not matched to a gene. Germline V gene lookup returns CDR1 SGHNT and CDR2 YYREEE (reference sequence). CDR3 length: 16 amino acids. The CDR3 region is CASSWKHTGGSDTQYF. The CDR3 bases are TGTGCCAGCAGCTGGAAGCATACGGGGGGGTCGGATACGCAGTATTTT.

This chain uses TRBV28 with TRBJ1-5, with D unresolved. Trimming removed 6 bases at V and 4 bases at J, with 10 bases between. CDR3 length: 13 amino acids. CDR1 and CDR2 from the germline V gene are MDHEN and SYDVKM. CDR3 loop: CASSLAKNQPQHF. Written as DNA, the CDR3 is TGTGCCAGCAGCTTGGCCAAGAATCAGCCCCAGCATTTT.

The rearrangement uses TRBV4-1 and TRBJ2-3; D is perhaps TRBD1 (6 bases). Germline CDR1 is MGHRA and CDR2 is YSYEKL. The CDR3 runs 16 residues. The V end was cut by 4 bases, the J end by 6 bases, with 20 bases between. This CDR3 reads CASSPRTDLLTDTQYF. The CDR3, as DNA: TGCGCCAGCAGCCCTCGGACAGACCTACTCACGGATACGCAGTATTTT.

The chain carries TRBV30 and TRBJ2-5; perhaps D is TRBD1 or TRBD2 (6 bases each). V was pared by 5 bases and J by 4 bases, with 20 bases between. Germline V lookup: CDR1 GTSNPN, CDR2 SVGIG (reference sequence). This CDR3 is 15 amino acids long. CDR3 in DNA: TGTGCCTGGGACCTGGGGGGTACAGGGTTAGAGACCCAGTACTTC. Translating gives CAWDLGGTGLETQYF.

V usage is TRBV19 and J usage is TRBJ2-1, with 10 bases aligning to TRBD2. V gave up 4 bases and J gave up 9 bases; unmatched junction bases: 6. Germline V lookup: CDR1 LNHDA, CDR2 SQIVND (reference sequence). The CDR3 sequence is 14 residues long. The CDR3 loop reads CASSTAGGLIEQFF. The CDR3 nucleotides are TGTGCCAGTAGTACAGCGGGGGGGCTGATTGAGCAGTTCTTC.

The chain links TRBV4-1 to TRBJ2-5; either TRBD1 or TRBD2 may supply D (5 bases each). The CDR3 is made up of 14 amino acids. Germline-derived CDR1 and CDR2 are MGHRA and YSYEKL. Trimming took off 4 bases at V and 3 bases at J, with 12 bases between the two ends. This chain's CDR3 is CASSPGTYEETQYF. In DNA form, the CDR3 reads TGCGCCAGCAGCCCGGGGACGTACGAAGAGACCCAGTACTTC.

This sequence joins TRBV7-9 and TRBJ2-1; D is uncertain. CDR1 is SEHNR and CDR2 is FQNEAQ in the germline V gene (reference sequence). The length of the CDR3 is 11 residues. With 0 bases removed from V and 7 bases from J, the gap between germline ends came to 1 base. The CDR3 DNA is TGTGCCAGCAGCTTAGCGAATGAGCAGTTCTTC. The encoded protein is CASSLANEQFF.

The V and J genes are TRBV27 and TRBJ1-6; 7 bases match TRBD1. The V segment lost 6 bases and the J segment 3 bases; nucleotides outside the gene matches: 5. The CDR3 sequence is 15 residues long. Germline CDR1 MNHEY, CDR2 SMNVEV (reference sequence). The CDR3 DNA reads as TGTGCCAGCAGCAGGGGGTTGGACTATAATTCACCCCTCCACTTT. Its protein product is CASSRGLDYNSPLHF.

The V call is TRBV19, the J call TRBJ2-7; 7 bases align to TRBD1. J gave up 3 bases and V 5 bases, and 4 bases lay outside the gene matches. This CDR3 has 13 amino acids. The germline CDR1 and CDR2 sequences are LNHDA and SQIVND (reference sequence). The CDR3 DNA reads as TGTGCCAGTAGTCCTGGACAGGACTACGAGCAGTACTTC. It translates to CASSPGQDYEQYF.

The rearrangement links TRBV4-2 to TRBJ2-5; 9 nucleotides match TRBD2. Germline trimming cut 3 bases from V and 5 bases from J; bases unmatched to any gene: 13. Germline V gene sequence: CDR1 LGHNA, CDR2 YNFKEQ. The CDR3 spans 17 residues. DNA of the CDR3: TGTGCCAGCAGCCATCGATTAGAAGCGGGGGGTTGGGAGACCCAGTACTTC. Residues: CASSHRLEAGGWETQYF.

The chain employs TRBV29-1 and TRBJ1-1, with D unresolved. This CDR3 spans 13 amino acids. CDR1 is SQVTM and CDR2 is ANQGSEA in the germline V gene. Trimming removed 6 bases from V and 0 bases from J, with 11 bases in between. The CDR3 DNA reads as TGCAGCGTCCTAGCGGGCGTGAACACTGAAGCTTTCTTT. Amino acid sequence: CSVLAGVNTEAFF.

The CDR3 sequence is CASSWGGWTDTQYF. In nucleotides, the CDR3 is TGCGCCAGCAGCTGGGGTGGGTGGACAGATACGCAGTATTTT. The chain is built from TRBV5-1 and TRBJ2-3; D remains ambiguous. This CDR3 is 14 amino acids long. Germline V lookup: CDR1 SGHRS, CDR2 YFSETQ. Trimming removed 3 bases at V and 3 bases at J, with 11 bases between.

The chain has TRBV4-1 and TRBJ1-2, with unresolved D. Trimming cost V 0 bases and J 6 bases, with 14 bases left between them. The CDR3 loop spans 15 amino acids. The germline V gene encodes CDR1 MGHRA and CDR2 YSYEKL. CDR3 region: CASSQDVGSYNGYTF. The CDR3 DNA follows: TGCGCCAGCAGCCAAGATGTGGGGAGCTACAATGGCTACACCTTC.

This sequence joins TRBV28 and TRBJ2-7; 9 bases line up with TRBD2. With 2 bases clipped from V and 2 bases from J, the junction kept 4 bases outside the gene matches. The length of the CDR3 is 15 residues. In germline, CDR1 is MDHEN, CDR2 SYDVKM. This CDR3 is CASSLGSSGAYEQYF. The CDR3 nucleotides are TGTGCCAGCAGTTTAGGGTCTAGCGGGGCCTACGAGCAGTACTTC.

The rearrangement uses TRBV9 and TRBJ2-3, with TRBD2 identical over 7 bases. J lost 5 bases, V lost 4 bases, and 7 bases had no gene match. There are 14 residues in the CDR3. Germline lookup yields CDR1 SGDLS and CDR2 YYNGEE. CDR3 bases: TGTGCCAGCAGCTACTGGGACTACCAAGATACGCAGTATTTT. This gives the protein CASSYWDYQDTQYF.

V gene TRBV28 combines with J gene TRBJ2-1; 8 bases fit TRBD2. The CDR3 has 15 residues. Germline V lookup: CDR1 MDHEN, CDR2 SYDVKM. Trimming took 5 bases from V and 5 from J; bases not matched to a gene: 8. For the CDR3, the DNA is TGTGCCAGCAGTCCCCTTAGCGGGGTGGACAATGAGCAGTTCTTC. Translation gives CASSPLSGVDNEQFF.